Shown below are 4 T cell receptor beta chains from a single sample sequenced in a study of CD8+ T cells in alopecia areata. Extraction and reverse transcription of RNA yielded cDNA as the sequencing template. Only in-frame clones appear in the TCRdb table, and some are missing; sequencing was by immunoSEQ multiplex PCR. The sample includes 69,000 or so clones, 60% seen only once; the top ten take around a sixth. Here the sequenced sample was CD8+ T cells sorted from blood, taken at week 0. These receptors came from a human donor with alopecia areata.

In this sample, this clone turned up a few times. Here the CDR3 DNA reads TGTGCCAGCAGCTTAGAGGACAGGGTCTACTACGAGCAGTACTTC. Translation gives CASSLEDRVYYEQYF. The genes are TRBV7-2 and TRBJ2-7, with 8 bases identical to TRBD1. CDR1 is SGHTA, CDR2 FQGNSA, per germline. J gave up 3 bases and V 1 base, and 5 bases lay outside the gene matches. The CDR3 is 15 amino acids.

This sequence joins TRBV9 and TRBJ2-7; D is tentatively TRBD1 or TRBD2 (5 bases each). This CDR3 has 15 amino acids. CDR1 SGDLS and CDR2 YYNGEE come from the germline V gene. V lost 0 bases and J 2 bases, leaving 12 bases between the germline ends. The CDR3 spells CASSVGAGTTYEQYF. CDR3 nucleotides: TGTGCCAGCAGCGTAGGGGCAGGGACGACCTACGAGCAGTACTTC.

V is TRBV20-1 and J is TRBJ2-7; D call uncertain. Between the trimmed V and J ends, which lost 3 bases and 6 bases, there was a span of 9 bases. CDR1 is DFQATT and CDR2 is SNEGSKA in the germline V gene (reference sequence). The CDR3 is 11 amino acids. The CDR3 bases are TGCAGTGCTAGGTCGTGGGCCGAGCAGTACTTC. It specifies CSARSWAEQYF.

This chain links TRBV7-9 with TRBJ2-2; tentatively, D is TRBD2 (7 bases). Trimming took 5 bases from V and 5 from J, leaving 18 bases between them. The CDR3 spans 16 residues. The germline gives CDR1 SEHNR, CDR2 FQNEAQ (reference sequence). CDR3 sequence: CASSTTGGLETGELFF. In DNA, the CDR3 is TGTGCCAGCAGCACAACCGGGGGGCTGGAGACCGGGGAGCTGTTTTTT.